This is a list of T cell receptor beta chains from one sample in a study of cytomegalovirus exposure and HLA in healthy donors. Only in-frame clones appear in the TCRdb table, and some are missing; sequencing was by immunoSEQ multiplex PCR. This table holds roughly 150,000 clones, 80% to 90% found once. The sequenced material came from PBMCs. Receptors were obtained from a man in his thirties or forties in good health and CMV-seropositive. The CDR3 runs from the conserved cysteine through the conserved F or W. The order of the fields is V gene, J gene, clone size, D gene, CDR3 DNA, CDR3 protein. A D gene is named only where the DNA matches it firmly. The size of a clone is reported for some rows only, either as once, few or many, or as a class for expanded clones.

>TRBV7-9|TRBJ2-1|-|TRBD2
TGTGCCAGCAGCCGAGCGGGAGGCTCTGGATACAATGAGCAGTTCTTC
CASSRAGGSGYNEQFF
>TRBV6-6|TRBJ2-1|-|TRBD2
TGTGCCAGCAGTTACAGCGGGACCTACAATGAGCAGTTCTTC
CASSYSGTYNEQFF
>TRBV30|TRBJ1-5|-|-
TGTGCCTGGGGTAGAAAGAGGGTCAATCAGCCCCAGCATTTT
CAWGRKRVNQPQHF
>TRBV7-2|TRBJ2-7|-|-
TGTGCCAGCAGCACCGGACTCAATTCCGAGCAGTACTTC
CASSTGLNSEQYF
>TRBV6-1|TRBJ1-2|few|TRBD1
TGTGCCAGCAGCCGAGGAACAGGGGGCGCCTATGGCTACACCTTC
CASSRGTGGAYGYTF
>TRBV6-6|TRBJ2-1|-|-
TGTGCCAGCAGTTACACCGGGACCTACAATGAGCAGTTCTTC
CASSYTGTYNEQFF
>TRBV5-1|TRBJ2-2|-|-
TGCGCCAGCAGCCTGGCGACAAGGGGTCACGGGGAGCTGTTTTTT
CASSLATRGHGELFF
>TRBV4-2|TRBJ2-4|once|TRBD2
TGTGCCAGCAGCCAAAGGCTAGCGGGAGGGCCAGGGTCCAAAAACATTCAGTACTTC
CASSQRLAGGPGSKNIQYF
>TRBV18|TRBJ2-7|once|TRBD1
TGTGCCAGCTCACCACCGACAGGGACAGCTACCCGGGAGCAGTACTTC
CASSPPTGTATREQYF
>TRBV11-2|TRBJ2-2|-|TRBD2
TGTGCCAGCAGCTTAGATGGCGGACTAGCGGGAGCTGGCGGGGAGCTGTTTTTT
CASSLDGGLAGAGGELFF
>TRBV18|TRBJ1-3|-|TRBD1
TGTGCCAGCTCGCGGGGCGGACAGGGTTCTGGAAACACCATATATTTT
CASSRGGQGSGNTIYF
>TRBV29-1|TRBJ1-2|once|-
TGCAGCGTTGAAGACCAGGGGCCGCACTACTATGGCTACACCTTC
CSVEDQGPHYYGYTF
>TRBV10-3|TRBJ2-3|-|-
TGTGCCATCAGGCGCACTCCACGAAGCACAGATACGCAGTATTTT
CAIRRTPRSTDTQYF
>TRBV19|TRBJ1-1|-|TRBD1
TGTGCCAGTCCTTCGGGGACAGGGAAAGCTTTCTTT
CASPSGTGKAFF
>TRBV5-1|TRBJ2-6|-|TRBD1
TGCGCCAGCAGCACAATCCGGGACAGGACCTCTGGGGCCAACGTCCTGACTTTC
CASSTIRDRTSGANVLTF
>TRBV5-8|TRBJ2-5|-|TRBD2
TGTGCCAGCAGCCCCGGGACTAGCGGGGGCTCAGAGACCCAGTACTTC
CASSPGTSGGSETQYF
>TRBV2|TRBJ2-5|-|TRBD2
TGTGCCAGCAATTTGGAGCTAGCGGGAGCCTGGGAGACCCAGTACTTC
CASNLELAGAWETQYF
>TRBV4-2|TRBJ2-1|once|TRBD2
TGTGCCAGCAGCCAGCCCTTAGGACTAGCAAACAATGAGCAGTTCTTC
CASSQPLGLANNEQFF
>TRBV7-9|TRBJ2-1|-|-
TGTGCCAGCAGCTCATCCCCGGGGTCGGCAGGTGAGCAGTTCTTC
CASSSSPGSAGEQFF
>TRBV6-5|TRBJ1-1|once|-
TGTGCCAGCAGGTCTTCAGGGAACACTGAAGCTTTCTTT
CASRSSGNTEAFF
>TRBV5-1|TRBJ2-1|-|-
TGCGCCAGCAGCCCTAAAACCGGGACTCCTTCCGGGGACAATGAGCAGTTCTTC
CASSPKTGTPSGDNEQFF
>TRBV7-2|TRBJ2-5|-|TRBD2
TGTGCCAGCAGCCTGGGACTAGCGCCGAGCAAGCAGTACTTC
CASSLGLAPSKQYF
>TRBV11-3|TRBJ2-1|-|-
TGTGCCAGCACCCCAACCCCGGACGGGAGAGGGGTAGGTGAGCAGTTCTTC
CASTPTPDGRGVGEQFF
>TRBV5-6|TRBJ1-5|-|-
TGTGCCAGCAGCAACTACGGTAACAGGGAGAATCAGCCCCAGCATTTT
CASSNYGNRENQPQHF
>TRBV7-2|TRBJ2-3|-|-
TGTGCCAGCAGCTTAATGTCTGGCACAGATACGCAGTATTTT
CASSLMSGTDTQYF
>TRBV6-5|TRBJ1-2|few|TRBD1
TGTGCCAGCAGCAAACAGGGGGCTAATGGCTACACCTTC
CASSKQGANGYTF
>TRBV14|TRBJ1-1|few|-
TGTGCCAGCAGCCAGTCCGGGAACACTGAAGCTTTCTTT
CASSQSGNTEAFF
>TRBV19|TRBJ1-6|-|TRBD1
TGTGCCAGTAGTCCCTACAGGGGGCGAAATTCACCCCTCCACTTT
CASSPYRGRNSPLHF
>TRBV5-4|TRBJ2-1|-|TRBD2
TGTGCCAGCAGCTTAGCGGGAGGGCCCCACAATGAGCAGTTCTTC
CASSLAGGPHNEQFF